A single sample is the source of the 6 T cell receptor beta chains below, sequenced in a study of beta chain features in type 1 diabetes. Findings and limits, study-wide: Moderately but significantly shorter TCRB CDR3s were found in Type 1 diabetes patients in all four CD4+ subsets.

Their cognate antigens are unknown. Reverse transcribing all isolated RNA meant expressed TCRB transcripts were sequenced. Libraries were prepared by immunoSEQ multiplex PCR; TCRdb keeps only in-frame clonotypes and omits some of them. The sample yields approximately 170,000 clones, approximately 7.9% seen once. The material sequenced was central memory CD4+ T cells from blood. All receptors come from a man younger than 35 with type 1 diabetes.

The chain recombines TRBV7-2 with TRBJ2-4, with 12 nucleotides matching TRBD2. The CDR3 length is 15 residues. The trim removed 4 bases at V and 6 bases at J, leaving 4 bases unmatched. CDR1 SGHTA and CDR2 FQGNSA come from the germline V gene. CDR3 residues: CASSSGLAGSNIQYF. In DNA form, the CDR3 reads TGTGCCAGCAGCTCTGGACTAGCGGGGTCAAACATTCAGTACTTC.

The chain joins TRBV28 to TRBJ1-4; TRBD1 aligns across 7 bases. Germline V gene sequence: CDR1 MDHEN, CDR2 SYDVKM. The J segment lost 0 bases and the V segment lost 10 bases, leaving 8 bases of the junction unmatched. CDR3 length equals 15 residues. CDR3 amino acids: CATGQIFATNEKLFF. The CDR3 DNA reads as TGTGCCACGGGACAGATCTTTGCAACTAATGAAAAACTGTTTTTT.

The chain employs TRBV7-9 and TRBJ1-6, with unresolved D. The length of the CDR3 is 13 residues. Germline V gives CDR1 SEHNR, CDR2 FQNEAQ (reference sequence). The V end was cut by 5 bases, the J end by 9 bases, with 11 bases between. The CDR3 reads CASSRSSRSPLHF. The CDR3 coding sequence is TGTGCCAGCAGCCGAAGCTCCCGTTCACCCCTCCACTTT.

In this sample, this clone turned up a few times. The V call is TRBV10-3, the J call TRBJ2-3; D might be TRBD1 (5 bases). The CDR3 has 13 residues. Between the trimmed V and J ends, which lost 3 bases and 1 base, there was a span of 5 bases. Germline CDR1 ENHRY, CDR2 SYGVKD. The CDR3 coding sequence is TGTGCCATCAGTGAAGGGGGCACAGATACGCAGTATTTT. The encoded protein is CAISEGGTDTQYF.

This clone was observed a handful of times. The CDR3: CASSSNGGARETQYF. In DNA, the CDR3 is TGTGCCAGCAGTTCAAACGGGGGGGCCCGAGAGACCCAGTACTTC. The chain employs TRBV28 and TRBJ2-5; the match to TRBD2 covers 8 bases. This CDR3 has 15 residues. CDR1 is MDHEN and CDR2 is SYDVKM in the germline V gene. V was pared by 4 bases and J by 4 bases, with 8 bases of the junction left unmatched. The complete variable domain, with remaining parts taken from reference TRBV28 and TRBJ2-5, reads DVKVTQSSRYLVKRTGEKVFLECVQDMDHENMFWYRQDPGLGLRLIYFSYDVKMKEKGDIPEGYSVSREKKERFSLILESASTNQTSMYLCASSSNGGARETQYFGPGTRLLVL.

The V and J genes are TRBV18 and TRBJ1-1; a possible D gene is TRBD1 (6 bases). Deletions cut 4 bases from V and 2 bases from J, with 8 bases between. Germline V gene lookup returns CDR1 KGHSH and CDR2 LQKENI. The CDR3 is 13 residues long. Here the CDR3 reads CASSQGVNTEAFF. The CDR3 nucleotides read TGTGCCAGCTCACAGGGGGTCAACACTGAAGCTTTCTTT.